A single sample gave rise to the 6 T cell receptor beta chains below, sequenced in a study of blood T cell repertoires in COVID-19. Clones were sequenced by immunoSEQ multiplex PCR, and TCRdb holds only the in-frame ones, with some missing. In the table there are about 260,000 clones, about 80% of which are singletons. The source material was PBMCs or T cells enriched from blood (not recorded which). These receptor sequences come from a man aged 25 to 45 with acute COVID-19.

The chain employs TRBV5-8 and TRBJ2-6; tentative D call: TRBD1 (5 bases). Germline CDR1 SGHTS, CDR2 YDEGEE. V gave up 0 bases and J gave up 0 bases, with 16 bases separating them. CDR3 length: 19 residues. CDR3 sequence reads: CASSLEGQGRVSGANVLTF. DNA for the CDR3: TGTGCCAGCAGCTTGGAGGGTCAGGGCAGGGTCTCTGGGGCCAACGTCCTGACTTTC. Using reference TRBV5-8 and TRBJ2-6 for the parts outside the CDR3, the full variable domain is EAGVTQSPTHLIKTRGQQATLRCSPISGHTSVYWYQQALGLGLQFLLWYDEGEERNRGNFPPRFSGRQFPNYSSELNVNALELEDSALYLCASSLEGQGRVSGANVLTFGAGSRLTVL.

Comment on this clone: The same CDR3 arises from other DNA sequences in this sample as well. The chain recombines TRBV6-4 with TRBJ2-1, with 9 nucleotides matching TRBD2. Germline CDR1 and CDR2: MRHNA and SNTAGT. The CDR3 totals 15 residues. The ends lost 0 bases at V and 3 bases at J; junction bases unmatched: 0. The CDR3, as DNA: TGTGCCAGCAGTGACTCTAGCGGGAGCTACAATGAGCAGTTCTTC. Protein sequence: CASSDSSGSYNEQFF.

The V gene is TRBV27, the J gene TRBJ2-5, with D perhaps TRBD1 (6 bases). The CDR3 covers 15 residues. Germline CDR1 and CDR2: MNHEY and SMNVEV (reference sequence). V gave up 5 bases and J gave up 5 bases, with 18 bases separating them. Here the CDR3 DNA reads TGTGCCAGCAGTAATCCGGGACACGTGCCTGAGACCCAGTACTTC. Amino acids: CASSNPGHVPETQYF.

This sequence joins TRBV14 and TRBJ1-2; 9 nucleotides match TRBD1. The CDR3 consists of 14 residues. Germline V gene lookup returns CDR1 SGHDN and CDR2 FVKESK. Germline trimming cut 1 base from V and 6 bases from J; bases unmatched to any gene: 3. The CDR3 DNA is TGTGCCAGCAGCCAAGGACAGGGGGAGGATGGCTACACCTTC. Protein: CASSQGQGEDGYTF.

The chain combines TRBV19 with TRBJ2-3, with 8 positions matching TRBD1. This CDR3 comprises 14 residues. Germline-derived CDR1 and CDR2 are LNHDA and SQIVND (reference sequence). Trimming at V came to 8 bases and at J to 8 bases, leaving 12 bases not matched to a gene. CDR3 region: CASGQGEARGTQYF. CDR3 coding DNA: TGTGCCAGTGGACAGGGAGAGGCCAGGGGTACGCAGTATTTT.

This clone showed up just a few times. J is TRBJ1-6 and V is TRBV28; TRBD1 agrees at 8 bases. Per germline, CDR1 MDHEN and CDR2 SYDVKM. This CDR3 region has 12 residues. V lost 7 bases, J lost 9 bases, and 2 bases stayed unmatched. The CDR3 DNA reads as TGTGCCAGCAACAGGGGGGTTTCACCCCTCCACTTT. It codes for CASNRGVSPLHF. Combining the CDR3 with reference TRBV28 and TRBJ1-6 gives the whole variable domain DVKVTQSSRYLVKRTGEKVFLECVQDMDHENMFWYRQDPGLGLRLIYFSYDVKMKEKGDIPEGYSVSREKKERFSLILESASTNQTSMYLCASNRGVSPLHFGNGTRLTVT.